These 3 T cell receptor beta chains share one sample of origin, sequenced in a study of beta chain features in type 1 diabetes. The study, taken as a whole, reports: Moderate yet significant TCRB CDR3 shortening was seen in Type 1 diabetes patients in all four CD4+ subsets.

Sequenced material consisted of expressed TCRB transcripts (all of the isolated RNA was reverse transcribed). Method: immunoSEQ multiplex PCR; TCRdb's copy keeps in-frame clones and lacks some. The repertoire consists of 300,000 to 450,000 clones, with over 9% occurring once and the leading ten covering less than 0.65%. The antigens of these receptors remain unknown. The sample taken for sequencing was central memory CD4+ T cells from blood. The receptors were gathered from a man aged 25-40 years with type 1 diabetes.

This chain links TRBV2 with TRBJ1-3; D possibly corresponds to TRBD1 (5 bases). Germline loops: CDR1 SNHLY, CDR2 FYNNEI. V lost 4 bases to trimming and J lost 0 bases, with 10 bases between them. The length of the CDR3 is 15 residues. The chain's CDR3 is CASSGRGNSGNTIYF. For the CDR3, the DNA is TGTGCCAGCAGTGGTAGGGGCAACTCTGGAAACACCATATATTTT.

This clone was counted ten times or more. The J gene is TRBJ2-7, the V gene TRBV5-1; no clear D. The ends were cut back, 0 bases at V and 3 bases at J, with 7 bases in the middle. CDR1 is SGHRS and CDR2 is YFSETQ in the germline V gene. The CDR3 extends over 13 amino acids. The CDR3 region has the DNA TGCGCCAGCAGCTTGGTAAAAAACTACGAGCAGTACTTC. It encodes CASSLVKNYEQYF.

Ten or more counts support this clone. V usage is TRBV5-1 and J usage is TRBJ2-5; D unresolved. Germline values: CDR1 SGHRS, CDR2 YFSETQ. This CDR3 contains 15 residues. The V end was cut by 6 bases, the J end by 4 bases, with 19 bases between. CDR3 in amino acids: CASTLGRVAGETQYF. DNA of the CDR3: TGCGCCAGCACCCTTGGCCGGGTTGCAGGAGAGACCCAGTACTTC.